This T cell receptor (beta chain) originates from a study of blood T cell repertoires in COVID-19. Clones were read by immunoSEQ multiplex PCR, and TCRdb kept only the in-frame ones, dropping some. The sample consists of fewer than 250,000 clones, approximately 85% of them appearing once. The CDR3 is made up of 15 amino acids. Germline CDR1 is LGHNA and CDR2 is YSLEER. After removal of 0 bases from V and 10 bases from J, the junction contained 7 bases not matched to a gene. The rearrangement links TRBV4-3 to TRBJ1-3; TRBD1 matches 9 bases. Sample: PBMCs or T cells enriched from blood (not recorded which). This receptor was taken from a woman between 50 and 59 years old with acute COVID-19. Here the CDR3 reads CASSQETGGALTIYF. CDR3 nucleotide sequence: TGCGCCAGCAGCCAAGAAACAGGGGGCGCATTAACCATATATTTT.